Following are 7 T cell receptor beta chains from one sample sequenced in a study of TIL therapy for anti-PD-1-resistant metastatic lung cancer. Described time point: pre-treatment sample, taken before nivolumab and TIL therapy. Sequencing used immunoSEQ v3. Sequencing used immunoSEQ multiplex PCR; TCRdb keeps in-frame clones, though not all of them. The table records approximately 45,000 clones, roughly 85% of them present only once. The sample in question was blood, obtained at baseline. The receptors were sampled from a man aged 65-85 years with non-small cell lung cancer.

Only a few counts were recorded for this clone. The chain couples TRBV7-9 to TRBJ2-3; 8 bases fit TRBD2. Germline CDR1 SEHNR, CDR2 FQNEAQ (reference sequence). The trim removed 5 bases at V and 1 base at J, leaving 8 bases unmatched. The CDR3 is 16 amino acids. The CDR3 protein is CASSPHWREGTDTQYF. The CDR3 coding sequence is TGTGCCAGCAGCCCCCACTGGCGGGAGGGCACAGATACGCAGTATTTT.

The count of this clone is one. This chain links TRBV9 with TRBJ2-4; 12 bases align to TRBD2. The CDR3 loop spans 20 amino acids. V trimming: 4 bases; J trimming: 0 bases; junction bases outside the gene matches: 14. The germline V gene has CDR1 SGDLS and CDR2 YYNGEE. Here the CDR3 reads CASSPEPGLAGAIAKNIQYF. DNA for the CDR3: TGTGCCAGCAGCCCAGAACCGGGACTAGCGGGCGCTATAGCCAAAAACATTCAGTACTTC.

The chain couples TRBV10-1 to TRBJ2-2; unclear D gene. Germline V CDR1 and CDR2: WNHNN, SYGVQD (reference sequence). Trimming left V 0 bases short and J 4 bases short, with 6 bases between. This CDR3 is 14 amino acids long. CDR3 region: CASSESTTTGELFF. DNA for the CDR3: TGCGCCAGCAGTGAGTCTACTACCACCGGGGAGCTGTTTTTT.

The chain is built from TRBV5-1 and TRBJ2-1, with D maybe TRBD1 (5 bases). The CDR3 is made up of 15 amino acids. Trimming cost V 2 bases and J 6 bases, with 15 bases left between them. Germline V gene sequence: CDR1 SGHRS, CDR2 YFSETQ. The CDR3 here is CASSFLPGKANEQFF. The CDR3 coding sequence is TGCGCCAGCAGCTTTCTCCCAGGGAAAGCCAATGAGCAGTTCTTC.

This clone appeared once. This sequence joins TRBV7-3 and TRBJ2-2, with 8 nucleotides matching TRBD2. Losses at the gene ends were 2 bases for V and 2 bases for J; bases not matched to a gene: 13. Germline lookup yields CDR1 SGHTA and CDR2 FQGTGA. The CDR3 has 19 residues. The CDR3 DNA is TGTGCCAGCAGCTTACAAAGAATCGGTCTAGCGGGTAACACCGGGGAGCTGTTTTTT. As protein: CASSLQRIGLAGNTGELFF.

This chain joins TRBV4-3 and TRBJ2-1; TRBD2 agrees at 8 bases. From germline, CDR1 is LGHNA and CDR2 YSLEER. CDR3 length: 15 amino acids. V gave up 4 bases and J gave up 5 bases; unmatched junction bases: 7. The CDR3: CASSLEAGGNNEQFF. DNA for the CDR3: TGCGCCAGCAGCCTAGAGGCGGGGGGCAACAATGAGCAGTTCTTC.

The chain combines TRBV30 with TRBJ2-5, with no clear D. The V gene's germline CDR1 is GTSNPN and CDR2 SVGIG (reference sequence). V gave up 4 bases and J gave up 5 bases, with 8 bases separating them. This CDR3 contains 11 residues. The CDR3 nucleotides read TGTGCCTGGAATTCTTTCGAGACCCAGTACTTC. Translating it yields CAWNSFETQYF. The full variable domain, in which reference TRBV30 and TRBJ2-5 provide the parts outside the CDR3, is SQTIHQWPATLVQPVGSPLSLECTVEGTSNPNLYWYRQAAGRGLQLLFYSVGIGQISSEVPQNLSASRPQDRQFILSSKKLLLSDSGFYLCAWNSFETQYFGPGTRLLVL.